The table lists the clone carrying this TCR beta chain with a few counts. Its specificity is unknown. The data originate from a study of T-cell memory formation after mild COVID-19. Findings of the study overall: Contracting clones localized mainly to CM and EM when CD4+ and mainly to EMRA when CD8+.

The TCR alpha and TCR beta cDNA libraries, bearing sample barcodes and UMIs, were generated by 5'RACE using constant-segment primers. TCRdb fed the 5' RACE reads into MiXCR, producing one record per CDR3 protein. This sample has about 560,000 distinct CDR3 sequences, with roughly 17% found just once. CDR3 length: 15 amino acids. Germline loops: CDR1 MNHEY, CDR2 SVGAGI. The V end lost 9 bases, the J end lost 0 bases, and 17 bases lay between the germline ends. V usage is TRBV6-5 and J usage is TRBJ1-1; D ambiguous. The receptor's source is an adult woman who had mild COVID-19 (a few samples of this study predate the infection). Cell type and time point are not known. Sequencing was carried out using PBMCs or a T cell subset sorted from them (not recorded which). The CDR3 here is CASGSPHAMNTEAFF. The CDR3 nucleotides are TGTGCCAGTGGGAGTCCACACGCGATGAACACTGAAGCTTTCTTT.